The clone carrying this T cell receptor (beta chain) was observed a handful of times. Antigen specificity is unknown. The source of the sample is a study of beta chain features in type 1 diabetes. Every bit of the isolated RNA underwent reverse transcription, so sequencing read expressed TCRB transcripts. Generated by immunoSEQ multiplex PCR, the TCRdb table keeps only in-frame clones and is missing some. Of approximately 50,000 clones in the sample, 42% were seen once. Overall study results and limits: Across all four CD4+ subsets, people with type 1 diabetes showed modestly shorter TCRB CDR3s.

With 8 bases removed from V and 4 bases from J, the gap between germline ends came to 15 bases. The length of the CDR3 is 14 residues. Germline V gives CDR1 MDHEN, CDR2 SYDVKM. The source of this sequence is a man aged 25 to 45 with type 1 diabetes. The sequenced sample was Tregs from blood. This sequence joins TRBV28 and TRBJ1-5; D may be TRBD1 (6 bases). The CDR3 DNA reads TGTGCCAGCCGGGCCCACACAGGGAATCAGCCCCAGCATTTT. It is translated as CASRAHTGNQPQHF.